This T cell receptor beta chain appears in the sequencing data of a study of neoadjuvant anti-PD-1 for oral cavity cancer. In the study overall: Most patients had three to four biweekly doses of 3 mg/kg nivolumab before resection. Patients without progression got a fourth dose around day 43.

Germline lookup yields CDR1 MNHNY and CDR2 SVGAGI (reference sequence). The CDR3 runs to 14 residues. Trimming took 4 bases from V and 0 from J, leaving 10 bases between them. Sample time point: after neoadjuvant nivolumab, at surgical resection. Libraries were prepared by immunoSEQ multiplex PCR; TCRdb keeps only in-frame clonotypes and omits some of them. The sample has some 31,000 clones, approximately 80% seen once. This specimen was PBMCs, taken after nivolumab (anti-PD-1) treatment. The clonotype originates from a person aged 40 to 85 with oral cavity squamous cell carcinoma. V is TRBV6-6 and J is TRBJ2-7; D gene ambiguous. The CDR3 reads CASSSTQSSYEQYF. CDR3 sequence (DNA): TGTGCCAGCAGTTCGACACAGAGCTCCTACGAGCAGTACTTC.